Below are 23 T cell receptor beta chains sequenced from a single sample in a study of blood T cell repertoires in COVID-19. Assay used: immunoSEQ multiplex PCR; TCRdb lists only in-frame clones, some missing. The profile shows about 98,000 clones, over 70% of them singletons. The sequenced sample consisted of peripheral blood. These receptors all come from a woman of 80 years or more with acute or convalescent COVID-19.

The chain uses TRBV5-8 and TRBJ2-2; TRBD2 agrees at 7 bases. The CDR3 loop spans 16 amino acids. V dropped 4 bases and J dropped 4; count of bases not matched to a gene: 10. The germline gives CDR1 SGHTS, CDR2 YDEGEE. CDR3 protein: CASSGDYAFGTGELFF. DNA for the CDR3: TGTGCCAGCAGCGGGGACTACGCCTTCGGCACCGGGGAGCTGTTTTTT.

This sequence joins TRBV7-9 and TRBJ1-1, with D maybe TRBD1 (5 bases). This CDR3 is 11 amino acids long. V was shortened by 4 bases and J by 8 bases, with 8 bases between the two germline ends. Germline CDR1 reads SEHNR; CDR2 reads FQNEAQ (reference sequence). The chain's CDR3 is CASSSGGEAFF. The CDR3 coding sequence is TGTGCCAGCAGCTCTGGGGGGGAAGCTTTCTTT.

The chain combines TRBV28 with TRBJ2-6; D perhaps matches TRBD1 (6 bases). From germline, CDR1 is MDHEN and CDR2 SYDVKM. Trimming removed 5 bases from V and 4 bases from J, with 9 bases in between. CDR3 length: 14 amino acids. The CDR3 loop is CASSHRVGANVLTF. For the CDR3, the DNA is TGTGCCAGCAGTCACAGGGTGGGGGCCAACGTCCTGACTTTC.

Only one count was recorded for this clone. The rearrangement links TRBV12-3 or TRBV12-4 to TRBJ1-5, with no clear D. The length of the CDR3 is 13 residues. The V gene lost 2 bases and the J gene lost 5 bases, with 7 bases spanning the gap. The CDR3 protein is CASSLTDYQPQHF. In nucleotides, the CDR3 is TGTGCCAGCAGTTTAACGGACTATCAGCCCCAGCATTTT.

This sequence joins TRBV7-2 and TRBJ1-3; 7 bases are shared with TRBD1. The CDR3 length is 13 residues. Germline assignment: CDR1 SGHTA and CDR2 FQGNSA. The V gene end was trimmed by 5 bases and the J gene end by 7 bases; junction bases not matched to a gene: 5. CDR3 protein: CASSSSRGNTIYF. CDR3 nucleotides: TGTGCCAGCAGCAGTTCCAGGGGGAACACCATATATTTT.

The CDR3 region is CASSFYEQFF. The CDR3 DNA sequence: TGTGCCAGCAGTTTCTATGAGCAGTTCTTC. V is TRBV28 and J is TRBJ2-1, with unresolved D. This CDR3 region has 10 residues. CDR1 and CDR2 (germline): MDHEN, SYDVKM. V was clipped by 3 bases and J by 8 bases, with 2 bases between them.

The V and J genes are TRBV25-1 and TRBJ2-5, with 7 bases identical to TRBD1. The germline gives CDR1 MGHDK, CDR2 SYGVNS. This CDR3 is built from 12 residues. The J segment lost 10 bases and the V segment lost 4 bases, leaving 6 bases of the junction unmatched. CDR3 protein: CASSAQGWNQYF. CDR3 DNA: TGTGCCAGCAGTGCACAGGGGTGGAACCAGTACTTC. Supplemented by reference TRBV25-1 and TRBJ2-5, the full variable domain reads EADIYQTPRYLVIGTGKKITLECSQTMGHDKMYWYQQDPGMELHLIHYSYGVNSTEKGDLSSESTVSRIRTEHFPLTLESARPSHTSQYLCASSAQGWNQYFGPGTRLLVL.

This chain links TRBV14 with TRBJ1-1; D might be TRBD1 (6 bases). Trimming left V 5 bases short and J 1 base short, with 8 bases between. Germline loops: CDR1 SGHDN, CDR2 FVKESK. CDR3 size: 13 residues. CDR3 coding DNA: TGTGCCAGCAGCAAACAGGGGAACACTGAAGCTTTCTTT. Residues: CASSKQGNTEAFF.

This clone was detected a few times. The V call is TRBV12-3 or TRBV12-4, the J call TRBJ2-2; D unclear. V was trimmed by 6 bases and J by 6 bases, leaving 8 bases between them. The CDR3 covers 12 residues. The CDR3 bases are TGTGCCAGCAGATCGCTAGCCGGGGAGCTGTTTTTT. It codes for CASRSLAGELFF.

The gene calls are TRBV18 and TRBJ1-1; no firm D call. The CDR3 contains 16 residues. CDR1 and CDR2 from the germline V gene are KGHSH and LQKENI. V lost 3 bases and J 0 bases, leaving 14 bases between the germline ends. The CDR3 nucleotides read TGTGCCAGCTCACCTACCAGTATGCAGGTGAACACTGAAGCTTTCTTT. Protein product: CASSPTSMQVNTEAFF.

The genes are TRBV11-3 and TRBJ1-1; D remains unclear. V was shortened by 1 base and J by 6 bases, with 12 bases between the two germline ends. The CDR3 runs 14 residues. Germline V gene data show CDR1 as SGHNT and CDR2 as YENEEA. The CDR3 nucleotides are TGTGCCAGCAGCTTAGGAGGGATTGGGGCTGAAGCTTTCTTT. This translates into CASSLGGIGAEAFF.

The rearrangement uses TRBV4-1 and TRBJ1-1, with 8 bases that match TRBD1. From germline, CDR1 is MGHRA and CDR2 YSYEKL. The CDR3 extends over 16 amino acids. Trimming at V came to 3 bases and at J to 2 bases, leaving 8 bases not matched to a gene. CDR3 in amino acids: CASSQMDRVPNTEAFF. The CDR3 nucleotides read TGCGCCAGCAGCCAGATGGACAGGGTCCCAAACACTGAAGCTTTCTTT.

This clone was recorded only once. The chain joins TRBV29-1 to TRBJ1-1; no clear D. Germline CDR1 and CDR2: SQVTM and ANQGSEA. The CDR3 extends over 13 amino acids. Trimming stripped 3 bases from V and 3 bases from J, with 11 bases between. In DNA form, the CDR3 reads TGCAGCGTTGAGGCACTCCGGGACACTGAAGCTTTCTTT. Its protein product is CSVEALRDTEAFF.

This clone was recorded a few times. The J gene is TRBJ1-3, the V gene TRBV6-4; the D gene is possibly TRBD1 (5 bases). The germline V gene encodes CDR1 MRHNA and CDR2 SNTAGT. This CDR3 comprises 14 residues. Trimming stripped 6 bases from V and 2 bases from J, with 11 bases between. The CDR3 region is CASRETATGNTIYF. CDR3 bases: TGTGCCAGCAGAGAGACAGCGACTGGAAACACCATATATTTT.

The chain is built from TRBV2 and TRBJ1-3; a weak D match, TRBD1 (6 bases). Germline CDR1 and CDR2: SNHLY and FYNNEI. This CDR3 comprises 14 residues. With 5 bases removed from V and 1 base from J, the gap between germline ends came to 9 bases. The DNA of the CDR3 is TGTGCCAGCAGTCGTGGACAGTCTGGAAACACCATATATTTT. It is translated as CASSRGQSGNTIYF. Looking up the rest from reference TRBV2 and TRBJ1-3 gives the full variable domain: EPEVTQTPSHQVTQMGQEVILRCVPISNHLYFYWYRQILGQKVEFLVSFYNNEISEKSEIFDDQFSVERPDGSNFTLKIRSTKLEDSAMYFCASSRGQSGNTIYFGEGSWLTVV.

This chain joins TRBV5-1 and TRBJ2-1; 8 nucleotides agree with TRBD2. CDR1 is SGHRS, CDR2 YFSETQ, per germline. The CDR3 consists of 15 residues. J lost 7 bases, V lost 0 bases, and 6 bases had no gene match. The chain's CDR3 is CASSLAHPGGNEQFF. The CDR3 nucleotides are TGCGCCAGCAGCTTGGCCCATCCGGGGGGGAATGAGCAGTTCTTC. Complete variable domain (other parts from reference TRBV5-1 and TRBJ2-1): KAGVTQTPRYLIKTRGQQVTLSCSPISGHRSVSWYQQTPGQGLQFLFEYFSETQRNKGNFPGRFSGRQFSNSRSEMNVSTLELGDSALYLCASSLAHPGGNEQFFGPGTRLTVL.

The sample holds a few counts of this clone. V gene TRBV5-1 combines with J gene TRBJ1-2; D may be TRBD1 (6 bases). Trimming removed 6 bases from V and 6 bases from J, with 18 bases in between. Per germline, CDR1 SGHRS and CDR2 YFSETQ. The CDR3 extends over 14 amino acids. CDR3 coding DNA: TGCGCCAGCACCCTGGAGGGGGGGCGTCATGGCTACACCTTC. Amino acid sequence: CASTLEGGRHGYTF.

This chain connects TRBV11-1 to TRBJ2-6; 8 bases line up with TRBD1. Trimming at V came to 3 bases and at J to 4 bases, leaving 5 bases not matched to a gene. This CDR3 is 16 amino acids long. The germline V gene encodes CDR1 SGHAT and CDR2 FQDESV (reference sequence). This chain's CDR3 is CASSLQTGAGANVLTF. The CDR3 DNA sequence: TGTGCCAGCAGCTTGCAGACAGGGGCCGGGGCCAACGTCCTGACTTTC.

The J gene is TRBJ2-5, the V gene TRBV10-3; tentative D call: TRBD2 (5 bases). The CDR3 length is 14 residues. Trimming cost V 3 bases and J 5 bases, with 13 bases left between them. CDR1 and CDR2 (germline): ENHRY, SYGVKD. The CDR3: CAISEAARGETQYF. CDR3 nucleotides: TGTGCCATCAGTGAAGCAGCCCGCGGGGAGACCCAGTACTTC.

The chain joins TRBV2 to TRBJ2-1; D is uncertain. Germline assignment: CDR1 SNHLY and CDR2 FYNNEI. CDR3 length: 13 amino acids. V was trimmed by 4 bases and J by 7 bases, leaving 11 bases between them. The CDR3 here is CASSGPGWNEQFF. CDR3 bases: TGTGCCAGCAGTGGCCCCGGGTGGAATGAGCAGTTCTTC.

This clone was seen a few times. V gene TRBV7-2 combines with J gene TRBJ1-2; D unresolved. V was trimmed by 5 bases and J by 5 bases, leaving 12 bases between them. CDR3 size: 13 residues. CDR1 and CDR2 from the germline V gene are SGHTA and FQGNSA. CDR3 bases: TGTGCCAGCAGCCCCCACAGCAGTTATGGCTACACCTTC. This sequence encodes CASSPHSSYGYTF.

The rearrangement uses TRBV29-1 and TRBJ1-2; 7 positions agree with TRBD1. V lost 5 bases to trimming and J lost 7 bases; unmatched junction nucleotides: 7. CDR1 and CDR2 from the germline V gene are SQVTM and ANQGSEA. The CDR3 spans 12 residues. CDR3 DNA: TGCAGCGTTCACAGGGGTGCGATTGGCTACACCTTC. Translating it yields CSVHRGAIGYTF.

The chain employs TRBV19 and TRBJ1-1, with 9 bases identical to TRBD1. Germline-derived CDR1 and CDR2 are LNHDA and SQIVND (reference sequence). Trimming took 4 bases from V and 4 from J; bases not matched to a gene: 7. The CDR3 length is 15 residues. DNA of the CDR3: TGTGCCAGTAGTAAGGTATCGGACAGGGGCACTGAAGCTTTCTTT. This encodes CASSKVSDRGTEAFF.